These 2 T cell receptor beta chains were all obtained from the same sample, sequenced in a study of shared clonotypes between healthy human individuals (dated by TCRdb to the early 2020s). For the CD8 naive samples, CD45RO-negative cells were positively selected for CCR7, yielding a CD45RA+CCR7+ population from which TemRA cells were excluded. Preparation of the library involved the immunoSEQ multiplex PCR assay. As stored in TCRdb, this immuneACCESS dataset retains in-frame rearrangements with V and J assigned. A fraction of the clones does not appear; measured against another copy, unresolved V genes explain less than half of the discrepancy, and the remainder lacks a known reason. Present in this sample are more than 600,000 clones, 92% of which were seen just once. The ten biggest clones cover nearly 25% of the sample. The sequenced material came from naive CD8+ T cells sorted from blood. What this sample's cell subset or site label stands for: CD45RA+CCR7+. Every receptor here comes from a man under 40 in good health.

The chain links TRBV19 to TRBJ2-2; no definite D call. The germline V and J ends were trimmed by 3 bases and 1 base, with 12 bases remaining between them. The germline CDR1 and CDR2 sequences are LNHDA and SQIVND (reference sequence). The CDR3 has 16 amino acids. The CDR3 is CASSMFQALNTGELFF. DNA for the CDR3: TGTGCCAGTAGTATGTTCCAGGCCTTGAACACCGGGGAGCTGTTTTTT.

The chain carries TRBV27 and TRBJ2-7; D is undetermined. The germline gives CDR1 MNHEY, CDR2 SMNVEV (reference sequence). The CDR3 totals 13 residues. The V and J ends lost 4 bases and 4 bases respectively, with 11 bases between them. The CDR3 region has the DNA TGTGCCAGCAGTTGGATAGGCCCGTACGAGCAGTACTTC. Its protein is CASSWIGPYEQYF.